The clone carrying this TCR beta chain appeared once. The antigen remains unidentified. Only in-frame clones appear in the TCRdb table, and some are missing; sequencing was by immunoSEQ multiplex PCR. This table has roughly 130,000 clones, more than 80% appearing once. The sample is drawn from a study of radiotherapy plus CTLA-4 blockade in lung cancer. Looking at the study overall: The study recorded objective responses in around 18% of patients and disease control in 31%. Whole-study results and caveats: After radiotherapy and ipilimumab, tumor-derived clones expanded in peripheral blood. Best predicting response, reportedly, were early blood T cell clone dynamics, with interferon-beta.

Enrolled patients, whose metastatic non-small-cell lung cancer was chemo-refractory, received focal radiation plus CTLA-4 blockade with ipilimumab. The clonotype was recovered from a human donor with non-small cell lung cancer that progressed on radiotherapy plus ipilimumab. Specimen: peripheral blood, collected from a patient treated with radiotherapy plus ipilimumab.

The DNA of the CDR3 is TGTGCCAGCAGCCGACCGGCGGGAGTAGATACCGGGGAGCTGTTTTTT. Amino acids: CASSRPAGVDTGELFF. The genes are TRBV5-8 and TRBJ2-2, with 7 nucleotides matching TRBD2. The germline V gene has CDR1 SGHTS and CDR2 YDEGEE. The V segment lost 4 bases and the J segment 5 bases; nucleotides outside the gene matches: 11. There are 16 residues in the CDR3.